This T cell receptor beta chain was sequenced in a study of T cell responses to AZD1222 COVID-19 vaccine. Background on the study: Timing groups of about 4 and about 12 weeks for second doses were pooled. Overall study results and limits: At 160-218 and 743-854, vaccine-associated CD4 TCRs were dominant, and they spanned spike. None of the repertoires were sampled until the peak T cell response had passed. Among spike-specific TCRs, nearly half reportedly target unmutated variant regions.

Some clones are missing from TCRdb's copy, which holds only in-frame ones; the method was immunoSEQ multiplex PCR. The table records roughly 110,000 clones, approximately 90% of them present only once. About this clone: Its target is not known.

The trim removed 2 bases at V and 6 bases at J, leaving 5 bases unmatched. The germline V gene has CDR1 MDHEN and CDR2 SYDVKM. This CDR3 is built from 14 residues. Sample: peripheral blood, taken on day 0 of AZD1222 vaccination. This clonotype was sampled from an adult in good health. The chain links TRBV28 to TRBJ1-2, with 8 positions matching TRBD1. CDR3: CASSLQGAPHGYTF. The CDR3 nucleotides are TGTGCCAGCAGTTTACAGGGGGCGCCTCATGGCTACACCTTC.